This T cell receptor (beta chain) came from a study of identical twins. This clonotype was detected ten times or more. From the 5' RACE reads, TCRdb called clonotypes with MiXCR, one entry per CDR3 protein. This table holds fewer than 550,000 distinct CDR3 sequences, 12% to 15% found once. J gave up 4 bases and V 0 bases, and 5 bases lay outside the gene matches. The CDR3 is 15 amino acids. This sample was shared with a second study, whose subject was yellow fever vaccine responses in identical twins.

V gene TRBV12-3 or TRBV12-4 combines with J gene TRBJ1-2; 7 bases match TRBD1. The clonotype was recovered from a woman aged 18 to 35 in good health. Sequencing was done on a sample of CD4+ T cells sorted from blood. DNA for the CDR3: TGTGCCAGCAGTTTAGCGGACAGGACGTCCTATGGCTACACCTTC. Translation gives CASSLADRTSYGYTF.